Following are 32 T cell receptor beta chains from one sample sequenced in a study of OX40 agonist ivuxolimab in advanced cancers. Produced via immunoSEQ multiplex PCR; TCRdb's table is partial and in-frame only. Here the sample spans approximately 59,000 clones, over 75% being singletons. The sample consisted of CD4+ or CD8+ T cells sorted from blood, taken in a trial of the OX40 agonist ivuxolimab. The receptors originated from an adult with an advanced solid tumor such as melanoma, head and neck, liver or kidney cancer.

V is TRBV5-5 and J is TRBJ2-7, with 7 bases lining up with TRBD1. J gave up 6 bases and V 4 bases, and 4 bases lay outside the gene matches. The CDR3 extends over 12 amino acids. CDR1 is SGHKS, CDR2 YYEKEE, per germline (reference sequence). CDR3 residues: CASSATGLEQYF. The CDR3 DNA follows: TGTGCCAGCAGCGCGACAGGGCTCGAGCAGTACTTC.

The rearrangement joins TRBV5-1 to TRBJ2-5; D might be TRBD2 (5 bases). Germline values: CDR1 SGHRS, CDR2 YFSETQ. The CDR3 is made up of 13 amino acids. Between the trimmed V and J ends, which lost 7 bases and 3 bases, there was a span of 13 bases. The CDR3 region is CASRSDFEETQYF. The CDR3 nucleotides read TGCGCCAGCCGATCGGACTTCGAAGAGACCCAGTACTTC.

The chain is built from TRBV7-8 and TRBJ1-1; D is uncertain. The CDR3 consists of 14 residues. V was shortened by 5 bases and J by 11 bases, with 21 bases between the two germline ends. CDR1 and CDR2 (germline): SGHVS, FQNEAQ. The CDR3 here is CASSLLRASAVAFF. Written as DNA, the CDR3 is TGTGCCAGCAGCCTGCTCCGGGCCTCAGCCGTCGCTTTCTTT.

In its sample, this clone was seen a few times. The CDR3 sequence is CASRPRQGRGYTF. Written as DNA, the CDR3 is TGTGCCAGCAGACCAAGACAGGGACGCGGCTACACCTTC. The chain couples TRBV2 to TRBJ1-2, with TRBD1 identical over 7 bases. Germline V gene data show CDR1 as SNHLY and CDR2 as FYNNEI. The junction had 9 bases not matched to a gene; V was cut back by 6 bases and J by 8 bases. There are 13 residues in the CDR3.

This clone was seen a single time. The J gene is TRBJ2-2, the V gene TRBV27; D is perhaps TRBD2 (5 bases). The CDR3 is 13 residues long. Germline CDR1 is MNHEY and CDR2 is SMNVEV (reference sequence). V lost 3 bases and J 5 bases, leaving 7 bases between the germline ends. This CDR3 reads CASSFEGTGELFF. The DNA of the CDR3 is TGTGCCAGCAGTTTTGAGGGAACCGGGGAGCTGTTTTTT.

The chain uses TRBV4-3 and TRBJ1-2; D remains ambiguous. This CDR3 is built from 14 residues. The V and J ends lost 3 bases and 4 bases respectively, with 12 bases between them. Per the germline V gene, CDR1 is LGHNA and CDR2 is YSLEER. This chain's CDR3 is CASSHRTSVYGYTF. The DNA for the CDR3 is TGCGCCAGCAGCCACCGGACGAGCGTCTATGGCTACACCTTC.

This clone ranks as medium-sized. CDR3 protein: CASSRRQDNEQFF. The CDR3 coding sequence is TGTGCCAGCTCACGCCGACAGGACAATGAGCAGTTCTTC. The chain combines TRBV18 with TRBJ2-1, with D perhaps TRBD1 (6 bases). The CDR3 has 13 residues. V was cut by 4 bases and J by 5 bases, with 9 bases left in between. Germline values: CDR1 KGHSH, CDR2 LQKENI.

The chain joins TRBV5-5 to TRBJ1-2; 7 nucleotides match TRBD1. Trimming removed 5 bases from V and 6 bases from J; junction bases left unmatched: 7. CDR3 length equals 13 residues. The germline V gene has CDR1 SGHKS and CDR2 YYEKEE (reference sequence). CDR3 bases: TGTGCCAGCAGTCCACCCGGGACAGATGGCTACACCTTC. It encodes CASSPPGTDGYTF.

This rearrangement joins TRBV7-3 to TRBJ2-2; D remains ambiguous. This CDR3 comprises 14 residues. Trimming took 4 bases from V and 1 from J, leaving 7 bases between them. The germline CDR1 and CDR2 sequences are SGHTA and FQGTGA. CDR3 in amino acids: CASSYDLNTGELFF. DNA for the CDR3: TGTGCCAGCAGCTACGACTTGAACACCGGGGAGCTGTTTTTT.

This clone was seen more than once but under ten times. The genes are TRBV7-9 and TRBJ1-1; no firm D call. The CDR3 spans 13 residues. The V end was cut by 5 bases, the J end by 1 base, with 8 bases between. The germline gives CDR1 SEHNR, CDR2 FQNEAQ (reference sequence). The CDR3 coding sequence is TGTGCCAGCAGCGTGGCGGGGAACACTGAAGCTTTCTTT. Translation gives CASSVAGNTEAFF.

The rearrangement joins TRBV19 to TRBJ1-2; 10 nucleotides align to TRBD1. The V segment lost 7 bases and the J segment 2 bases; nucleotides outside the gene matches: 4. CDR1 LNHDA and CDR2 SQIVND come from the germline V gene (reference sequence). The CDR3 sequence is 14 residues long. CDR3 region: CASTPGQGNYGYTF. The CDR3 DNA reads TGTGCCAGTACCCCGGGACAGGGGAACTATGGCTACACCTTC.

This chain connects TRBV6-5 to TRBJ1-1; D gene ambiguous. CDR1 is MNHEY and CDR2 is SVGAGI in the germline V gene. The V gene lost 2 bases and the J gene lost 1 base, with 5 bases spanning the gap. CDR3 length: 13 amino acids. Here the CDR3 reads CASSYEENTEAFF. In DNA, the CDR3 is TGTGCCAGCAGTTACGAGGAGAACACTGAAGCTTTCTTT.

The genes are TRBV5-6 and TRBJ2-3, with D uncertain. CDR1 and CDR2 from the germline V gene are SGHDT and YYEEEE. V was cut by 4 bases and J by 2 bases, with 17 bases left in between. CDR3 length: 16 amino acids. The CDR3 bases are TGTGCCAGCAGCCCGAAGTCCGGAGCAGTCACAGATACGCAGTATTTT. It codes for CASSPKSGAVTDTQYF. The full variable domain, with the rest looked up from reference TRBV5-6 and TRBJ2-3, is DAGVTQSPTHLIKTRGQQVTLRCSPKSGHDTVSWYQQALGQGPQFIFQYYEEEERQRGNFPDRFSGHQFPNYSSELNVNALLLGDSALYLCASSPKSGAVTDTQYFGPGTRLTVL.

The chain joins TRBV9 to TRBJ2-3; D gene ambiguous. CDR1 and CDR2 (germline): SGDLS, YYNGEE. V shed 0 bases and J shed 4 bases, with 9 bases lying between them. The CDR3 is made up of 14 amino acids. The CDR3 sequence is CASSVGGTPDTQYF. DNA for the CDR3: TGTGCCAGCAGCGTAGGAGGAACCCCAGATACGCAGTATTTT.

The V and J genes are TRBV5-4 and TRBJ2-5; 8 bases line up with TRBD2. Trimming cost V 4 bases and J 5 bases; bases outside gene matches: 7. Per germline, CDR1 SGHNT and CDR2 YYREEE (reference sequence). The CDR3 is 14 amino acids. The CDR3 reads CASSQVASGETQYF. In DNA form, the CDR3 reads TGTGCCAGCAGCCAGGTGGCTAGCGGGGAGACCCAGTACTTC. Filled out from reference TRBV5-4 and TRBJ2-5, the complete variable domain reads ETGVTQSPTHLIKTRGQQVTLRCSSQSGHNTVSWYQQALGQGPQFIFQYYREEENGRGNFPPRFSGLQFPNYSSELNVNALELDDSALYLCASSQVASGETQYFGPGTRLLVL.

This clone was seen only a few times. J is TRBJ1-2 and V is TRBV2, with 12 nucleotides matching TRBD1. After removal of 9 bases from V and 7 bases from J, the junction contained 6 bases not matched to a gene. Germline V gene sequence: CDR1 SNHLY, CDR2 FYNNEI. The CDR3 spans 13 residues. The CDR3 coding sequence is TGTGCCAGTACCAGGGACAGGGGGCCTGGCTACACCTTC. It translates to CASTRDRGPGYTF.

This chain joins TRBV5-1 and TRBJ2-1, with unresolved D. The CDR3 loop spans 16 amino acids. V gave up 0 bases and J gave up 9 bases, with 19 bases separating them. Germline V gives CDR1 SGHRS, CDR2 YFSETQ. The CDR3 spells CASSLDSLGVRGEQFF. As DNA, the CDR3 is TGCGCCAGCAGCTTGGACAGTCTAGGAGTCAGAGGTGAGCAGTTCTTC.

The chain has TRBV9 and TRBJ1-1; no firm D call. V dropped 1 base and J dropped 3 bases, with 7 bases sitting between them. CDR3 length: 13 amino acids. Per the germline V gene, CDR1 is SGDLS and CDR2 is YYNGEE. CDR3 protein: CASSVLADTEAFF. The CDR3 DNA reads as TGTGCCAGCAGCGTACTGGCGGACACTGAAGCTTTCTTT.

The chain recombines TRBV7-9 with TRBJ2-1, with D possibly being TRBD2 (5 bases). The germline V gene has CDR1 SEHNR and CDR2 FQNEAQ (reference sequence). V was clipped by 0 bases and J by 14 bases, with 11 bases between them. CDR3 length: 12 amino acids. CDR3 in DNA: TGTGCCAGCAGCTTAGCGGCGGAGGAGGAGTTCTTC. It encodes CASSLAAEEEFF. Combining the CDR3 with reference TRBV7-9 and TRBJ2-1 gives the whole variable domain DTGVSQNPRHKITKRGQNVTFRCDPISEHNRLYWYRQTLGQGPEFLTYFQNEAQLEKSRLLSDRFSAERPKGSFSTLEIQRTEQGDSAMYLCASSLAAEEEFFGPGTRLTVL.

This clone occurred a few times. V usage is TRBV5-1 and J usage is TRBJ2-5, with D maybe TRBD2 (6 bases). Germline CDR1 is SGHRS and CDR2 is YFSETQ. CDR3 length: 15 residues. V was cut by 0 bases and J by 3 bases, with 12 bases left in between. This CDR3 is CASSLGGGSKETQYF. In nucleotides, the CDR3 is TGCGCCAGCAGCTTGGGTGGGGGGTCAAAAGAGACCCAGTACTTC.

The chain combines TRBV7-8 with TRBJ2-1, with 9 positions matching TRBD2. The CDR3 sequence is 16 residues long. The V and J ends lost 5 bases and 6 bases, in that order; junction bases with no gene match: 11. CDR1 and CDR2 (germline): SGHVS, FQNEAQ. The CDR3: CASSAERLAGLNEQFF. The CDR3 DNA follows: TGTGCCAGCAGCGCCGAAAGGCTAGCGGGACTCAATGAGCAGTTCTTC.

V usage is TRBV19 and J usage is TRBJ1-4, with a weak D call TRBD1 (6 bases). V lost 7 bases, J lost 7 bases, and 13 bases lay in between. The CDR3 is 13 amino acids. The V gene's germline CDR1 is LNHDA and CDR2 SQIVND (reference sequence). This CDR3 is CASTDDRIEKLFF. The DNA of the CDR3 is TGTGCCAGTACGGACGACAGGATTGAAAAACTGTTTTTT.

J is TRBJ1-1 and V is TRBV28, with D unclear. The CDR3 is 11 residues long. Germline loops: CDR1 MDHEN, CDR2 SYDVKM. Deletions cut 2 bases from V and 9 bases from J, with 7 bases between. The CDR3 sequence is CASSLRTQAFF. CDR3 DNA: TGTGCCAGCAGTTTAAGAACCCAAGCTTTCTTT.

The rearrangement links TRBV5-1 to TRBJ2-7; D gene ambiguous. Trimming removed 2 bases at V and 6 bases at J, with 9 bases between. The CDR3 contains 12 residues. Looked up from germline, CDR1 is SGHRS and CDR2 is YFSETQ. In DNA, the CDR3 is TGCGCCAGCAGCTTAGGCGGTACCGAGCAGTACTTC. Protein: CASSLGGTEQYF.

The chain carries TRBV19 and TRBJ2-5, with TRBD2 matching over 9 bases. Per germline, CDR1 LNHDA and CDR2 SQIVND (reference sequence). Losses at the gene ends were 4 bases for V and 5 bases for J; bases not matched to a gene: 11. The CDR3 is 16 residues long. CDR3 in DNA: TGTGCCAGTAGTACGAGGGCGGGGGGGACTCGCGAGACCCAGTACTTC. Translated: CASSTRAGGTRETQYF. The full variable domain, rest sourced from reference TRBV19 and TRBJ2-5, is DGGITQSPKYLFRKEGQNVTLSCEQNLNHDAMYWYRQDPGQGLRLIYYSQIVNDFQKGDIAEGYSVSREKKESFPLTVTSAQKNPTAFYLCASSTRAGGTRETQYFGPGTRLLVL.

The genes are TRBV19 and TRBJ1-2; D possibly corresponds to TRBD1 (6 bases). Germline V gives CDR1 LNHDA, CDR2 SQIVND (reference sequence). Trimming removed 4 bases from V and 3 bases from J, with 15 bases in between. This CDR3 region has 15 residues. The CDR3 nucleotides are TGTGCCAGTAGTACCATAGGGGGATCGGACTATGGCTACACCTTC. Amino acid sequence: CASSTIGGSDYGYTF.

This clone was seen only a few times. The J gene is TRBJ2-7, the V gene TRBV5-1, with D perhaps TRBD1 (6 bases). The CDR3 runs 14 residues. Trimming stripped 4 bases from V and 2 bases from J, with 13 bases between. Looked up from germline, CDR1 is SGHRS and CDR2 is YFSETQ. The CDR3 sequence: CASSETTGTYEQYF. The CDR3 DNA reads as TGCGCCAGCAGCGAAACGACAGGAACCTACGAGCAGTACTTC. The full variable domain, in which reference TRBV5-1 and TRBJ2-7 provide the parts outside the CDR3, is KAGVTQTPRYLIKTRGQQVTLSCSPISGHRSVSWYQQTPGQGLQFLFEYFSETQRNKGNFPGRFSGRQFSNSRSEMNVSTLELGDSALYLCASSETTGTYEQYFGPGTRLTVT.

The chain has TRBV5-6 and TRBJ1-4, with a weak D call TRBD1 (6 bases). V shed 4 bases and J shed 7 bases, with 20 bases lying between them. The germline V gene encodes CDR1 SGHDT and CDR2 YYEEEE. The CDR3 covers 16 residues. CDR3 sequence: CASSPLSEGGGEKLFF. In nucleotides, the CDR3 is TGTGCCAGCAGCCCTCTCTCAGAGGGGGGAGGTGAAAAACTGTTTTTT.

In DNA, the CDR3 is TGTGCCAGCAGCTTCAACGCGGGCCAAGAGACCCAGTACTTC. Amino acid sequence: CASSFNAGQETQYF. This chain links TRBV7-2 with TRBJ2-5; maybe TRBD2 (5 bases). Germline V CDR1 and CDR2: SGHTA, FQGNSA. Trimming left V 3 bases short and J 1 base short, with 9 bases between. This CDR3 spans 14 amino acids.

This chain links TRBV29-1 with TRBJ1-2; D is undetermined. The germline V gene encodes CDR1 SQVTM and CDR2 ANQGSEA. V gave up 5 bases and J gave up 5 bases, with 12 bases separating them. The CDR3 has 12 amino acids. The CDR3 coding sequence is TGCAGCGTTCCGCTCCTGGAGTATGGCTACACCTTC. This sequence encodes CSVPLLEYGYTF. Drawing the rest from reference TRBV29-1 and TRBJ1-2, the complete variable domain is SAVISQKPSRDICQRGTSLTIQCQVDSQVTMMFWYRQQPGQSLTLIATANQGSEATYESGFVIDKFPISRPNLTFSTLTVSNMSPEDSSIYLCSVPLLEYGYTFGSGTRLTVV.

The J gene is TRBJ1-2, the V gene TRBV19, with a tentative D call TRBD1 (6 bases). CDR1 is LNHDA and CDR2 is SQIVND in the germline V gene (reference sequence). This CDR3 spans 18 amino acids. V lost 3 bases and J 4 bases, leaving 24 bases between the germline ends. The CDR3 loop reads CASSMWGGDRPETYGYTF. The DNA of the CDR3 is TGTGCCAGTAGTATGTGGGGAGGCGACAGGCCTGAGACCTATGGCTACACCTTC.

This sequence joins TRBV7-2 and TRBJ2-7, with 8 bases matching TRBD2. The CDR3 length is 15 residues. The V gene's germline CDR1 is SGHTA and CDR2 FQGNSA. The ends lost 1 base at V and 6 bases at J; junction bases unmatched: 8. As DNA, the CDR3 is TGTGCCAGCAGCTTAGGCGGGGGGAAAGGCTCCGAGCAGTACTTC. This gives the protein CASSLGGGKGSEQYF.